This TCR beta chain came from a study of graft-versus-host responses after intestinal transplantation. Across the whole study: Transplants were multivisceral, liver-intestinal, or isolated intestinal. Study-wide results and caveats: Present in recipient marrow, GvH clones included some that appeared first in ileum or blood.

This CDR3 contains 15 residues. From germline, CDR1 is ENHRY and CDR2 SYGVKD. Trimming stripped 1 base from V and 5 bases from J, with 11 bases between. In its sample, this clone was seen once. Its specificity is unknown. Generated by immunoSEQ multiplex PCR, the TCRdb table keeps only in-frame clones and is missing some. In the table there are some 110,000 clones, 85% to 95% of which are singletons. Sequenced here: unstimulated CD8+ T cells sorted from spleen or lymph node cells, sampled before transplant. The receptor was derived from a human donor who was the organ donor for an intestinal transplant. This chain links TRBV10-3 with TRBJ1-4; perhaps TRBD1 as D (6 bases). CDR3 nucleotides: TGTGCCATCAGTGAGTTCCAAGACAGGAATGAAAAACTGTTTTTT. Amino acids: CAISEFQDRNEKLFF.